Following are 18 T cell receptor beta chains from one sample sequenced in a study of PD-1 blockade in classical Hodgkin lymphoma. TCRdb keeps only in-frame clones here, not all; method: immunoSEQ multiplex PCR. The sample holds tens of thousands of clones, 93% seen once. The sample's time point: newly diagnosed, previously untreated cHL patient sample. The material sequenced was peripheral blood mononuclear cells (PBMCs). The receptor source for this set is a human donor with classical Hodgkin lymphoma.

As for this clone: The sample carries other DNA sequences with the same CDR3. V is TRBV28 and J is TRBJ2-3, with 9 nucleotides matching TRBD1. V dropped 9 bases and J dropped 2; count of bases not matched to a gene: 9. The germline CDR1 and CDR2 sequences are MDHEN and SYDVKM. The length of the CDR3 is 15 residues. This CDR3 reads CASNNDRGDTDTQYF. CDR3 DNA: TGTGCCAGTAACAATGACAGGGGGGACACAGATACGCAGTATTTT.

The CDR3 DNA reads TGTGCCAGTAGTATAGGGGGAGCGAACACTGAAGCTTTCTTT. It codes for CASSIGGANTEAFF. The V and J genes are TRBV19 and TRBJ1-1; D ambiguous. The V end lost 1 base, the J end lost 1 base, and 7 bases lay between the germline ends. The V gene's germline CDR1 is LNHDA and CDR2 SQIVND (reference sequence). The CDR3 has 14 residues. Full variable domain (missing parts from reference TRBV19 and TRBJ1-1): DGGITQSPKYLFRKEGQNVTLSCEQNLNHDAMYWYRQDPGQGLRLIYYSQIVNDFQKGDIAEGYSVSREKKESFPLTVTSAQKNPTAFYLCASSIGGANTEAFFGQGTRLTVV.

V gene TRBV30 combines with J gene TRBJ1-4, with no clear D. Trimming took 1 base from V and 7 from J, leaving 13 bases between them. There are 14 residues in the CDR3. The germline gives CDR1 GTSNPN, CDR2 SVGIG (reference sequence). The CDR3 spells CAWSAPPRGEKLFF. The CDR3 nucleotides are TGTGCCTGGAGTGCTCCCCCCCGGGGTGAAAAACTGTTTTTT. The full variable domain, rest sourced from reference TRBV30 and TRBJ1-4, is SQTIHQWPATLVQPVGSPLSLECTVEGTSNPNLYWYRQAAGRGLQLLFYSVGIGQISSEVPQNLSASRPQDRQFILSSKKLLLSDSGFYLCAWSAPPRGEKLFFGSGTQLSVL.

This chain links TRBV11-2 with TRBJ1-1; D ambiguous. V was shortened by 1 base and J by 0 bases, with 6 bases between the two germline ends. The CDR3 spans 14 residues. Germline-derived CDR1 and CDR2 are SGHAT and FQNNGV. DNA for the CDR3: TGTGCCAGCAGCTTAGTGGGCCTGAACACTGAAGCTTTCTTT. Translating gives CASSLVGLNTEAFF. Using reference TRBV11-2 and TRBJ1-1 for the parts outside the CDR3, the full variable domain is EAGVAQSPRYKIIEKRQSVAFWCNPISGHATLYWYQQILGQGPKLLIQFQNNGVVDDSQLPKDRFSAERLKGVDSTLKIQPAKLEDSAVYLCASSLVGLNTEAFFGQGTRLTVV.

This rearrangement joins TRBV28 to TRBJ2-5; D might be TRBD1 or TRBD2, each matching 5 bases. Matching the DNA end better, TRBJ2-7 makes the J call doubtful. Germline V gene lookup returns CDR1 MDHEN and CDR2 SYDVKM. CDR3 length: 13 residues. The CDR3 protein is CASSHRDVYEQYF. As DNA, the CDR3 is TGTGCCAGCAGTCACCGGGACGTCTACGAGCAGTACTTC.

V and J are TRBV6-1 and TRBJ2-7; 9 positions match TRBD2. This CDR3 has 15 amino acids. Trimming removed 1 base from V and 3 bases from J; junction bases left unmatched: 4. Germline V gene sequence: CDR1 MNHNS, CDR2 SASEGT. The CDR3 reads CASSEGGTSSYEQYF. The CDR3 bases are TGTGCCAGCAGTGAAGGGGGGACTAGCAGCTACGAGCAGTACTTC.

The gene calls are TRBV19 and TRBJ2-2; 8 bases align to TRBD2. The CDR3 has 14 amino acids. Germline V lookup: CDR1 LNHDA, CDR2 SQIVND (reference sequence). V was pared by 11 bases and J by 4 bases, with 9 bases of the junction left unmatched. The CDR3 DNA sequence: TGTGCCGCACGACGCGGGGGGCCCACCGGGGAGCTGTTTTTT. It specifies CAARRGGPTGELFF.

In nucleotides, the CDR3 is TGTGCCAGCAGCTACGGGGGAGTTTTCTACGAGCAGTACTTC. Translated, it gives CASSYGGVFYEQYF. The chain joins TRBV16 to TRBJ2-7, with a tentative D call TRBD2 (6 bases). The CDR3 totals 14 residues. Per germline, CDR1 KGHSY and CDR2 FQNENV. V was shortened by 5 bases and J by 3 bases, with 14 bases between the two germline ends.

The genes are TRBV7-9 and TRBJ2-6; D is uncertain. The CDR3 covers 19 residues. Germline CDR1 is SEHNR and CDR2 is FQNEAQ (reference sequence). Trimming stripped 1 base from V and 0 bases from J, with 16 bases between. The CDR3 loop is CASSLDTGFLGSGANVLTF. The CDR3 DNA follows: TGTGCCAGCAGCTTAGACACCGGTTTTTTGGGCTCTGGGGCCAACGTCCTGACTTTC.

The CDR3 sequence is CASRHFYGQEIYNEQFF. The CDR3 DNA sequence: TGTGCCAGCAGGCACTTTTACGGGCAGGAGATATACAATGAGCAGTTCTTC. This sequence joins TRBV28 and TRBJ2-1; D is uncertain. V was pared by 6 bases and J by 4 bases, with 22 bases between. CDR3 size: 17 residues. CDR1 is MDHEN, CDR2 SYDVKM, per germline.

The J gene is TRBJ2-2, the V gene TRBV11-2; D not resolved. The CDR3 has 14 amino acids. The germline gives CDR1 SGHAT, CDR2 FQNNGV. Trimming cost V 5 bases and J 3 bases, with 10 bases left between them. As DNA, the CDR3 is TGTGCCAGCAGCCAGGACCCATACACCGGGGAGCTGTTTTTT. This codes for CASSQDPYTGELFF. Together with reference TRBV11-2 and TRBJ2-2, the CDR3 gives the full variable domain: EAGVAQSPRYKIIEKRQSVAFWCNPISGHATLYWYQQILGQGPKLLIQFQNNGVVDDSQLPKDRFSAERLKGVDSTLKIQPAKLEDSAVYLCASSQDPYTGELFFGEGSRLTVL.

This clone was found once. J is TRBJ1-1 and V is TRBV18; no reliable D call. The V end was cut by 6 bases, the J end by 2 bases, with 16 bases between. This CDR3 spans 15 amino acids. Germline assignment: CDR1 KGHSH and CDR2 LQKENI. This chain's CDR3 is CASSSGGVFNTEAFF. DNA of the CDR3: TGTGCCAGCTCTAGTGGAGGAGTCTTTAACACTGAAGCTTTCTTT.

The chain links TRBV7-9 to TRBJ2-3; 10 nucleotides line up with TRBD1. CDR1 and CDR2 (germline): SEHNR, FQNEAQ (reference sequence). V gave up 3 bases and J gave up 0 bases; unmatched junction bases: 3. The CDR3 is 16 amino acids. The CDR3 sequence: CASSFGTGVSTDTQYF. In DNA, the CDR3 is TGTGCCAGCAGCTTTGGGACAGGGGTTAGCACAGATACGCAGTATTTT.

The chain uses TRBV2 and TRBJ2-3, with D possibly matching TRBD2 (6 bases). The CDR3 has 14 amino acids. Germline V lookup: CDR1 SNHLY, CDR2 FYNNEI. V dropped 7 bases and J dropped 1 base, with 12 bases sitting between them. CDR3: CASIGRDGTDTQYF. In DNA, the CDR3 is TGTGCCAGCATTGGGCGGGACGGCACAGATACGCAGTATTTT.

J is TRBJ2-1 and V is TRBV2, with 10 nucleotides matching TRBD2. The V and J ends lost 6 bases and 4 bases, in that order; junction bases with no gene match: 9. There are 16 residues in the CDR3. CDR1 and CDR2 from the germline V gene are SNHLY and FYNNEI. CDR3 region: CASRTSGGELYNEQFF. Here the CDR3 DNA reads TGTGCCAGCAGGACAAGCGGGGGGGAATTATACAATGAGCAGTTCTTC.

V gene TRBV27 combines with J gene TRBJ2-5; 8 bases map to TRBD1. Germline loops: CDR1 MNHEY, CDR2 SMNVEV (reference sequence). The CDR3 consists of 13 residues. After removal of 6 bases from V and 4 bases from J, the junction contained 4 bases not matched to a gene. CDR3 amino acids: CASRLDRAETQYF. The CDR3 nucleotides are TGTGCCAGCAGGCTGGACAGGGCAGAGACCCAGTACTTC.

This sequence joins TRBV2 and TRBJ2-3; 11 bases are a match to TRBD2. V gave up 7 bases and J gave up 3 bases; unmatched junction bases: 6. There are 15 residues in the CDR3. The germline V gene has CDR1 SNHLY and CDR2 FYNNEI. CDR3 in DNA: TGTGCCAGCACCCCAACTAGCGGGAGTACAGATACGCAGTATTTT. Translating it yields CASTPTSGSTDTQYF.

V usage is TRBV2 and J usage is TRBJ1-5, with 9 bases identical to TRBD1. Germline CDR1 SNHLY, CDR2 FYNNEI. CDR3 length: 13 residues. Germline trimming cut 8 bases from V and 6 bases from J; bases unmatched to any gene: 5. Here the CDR3 reads CASQQGAGQPQHF. The CDR3 DNA reads TGTGCCAGCCAACAGGGGGCAGGTCAGCCCCAGCATTTT.